The 13 T cell receptor beta chains below were found in one sample sequenced in a study of blood T cells in healthy people across ages (dated by TCRdb to between 2014 and 2017). The library was produced with 5' RACE. For sequencing, an Illumina HiSeq 2500 was employed. A second PCR of 7 to 11 cycles was performed with a sample-barcoded 5' primer and a J-beta primer mix. The public reads were reprocessed in TCRdb via fastp at Q25 and MiXCR, keeping in-frame beta chains. CDR3 protein duplicates are merged, each entry listing the most common genes and DNA. The sample profile shows about 930,000 distinct CDR3 sequences; approximately 32% of them were found once. The ten largest make up 10% of the sample. A further study also used this sample, focusing on T cells of mothers and their children.

The specimen sequenced was blood. The receptors originated from a woman in her thirties or forties in good health.

This chain links TRBV6-5 with TRBJ1-1; D gene unclear. V was pared by 2 bases and J by 3 bases, with 10 bases between. CDR1 and CDR2 from the germline V gene are MNHEY and SVGAGI. The CDR3 length is 14 residues. The CDR3, as DNA: TGTGCCAGCAGTTACCTCAGTAGGTACACTGAAGCTTTCTTT. Translated: CASSYLSRYTEAFF.

The V call is TRBV7-2, the J call TRBJ2-1; 10 nucleotides match TRBD2. V was pared by 5 bases and J by 5 bases, with 6 bases of the junction left unmatched. The CDR3 totals 15 residues. Germline-derived CDR1 and CDR2 are SGHTA and FQGNSA. The CDR3 DNA reads TGTGCCAGCAGCGCAACTAGCGGGACGCACAATGAGCAGTTCTTC. Its protein product is CASSATSGTHNEQFF.

As to this clonotype: The junction departs from the called germline gene at one end, perhaps through a read error. The J gene is TRBJ1-4, the V gene TRBV28; a weak D match, TRBD1 (5 bases). Germline V gene sequence: CDR1 MDHEN, CDR2 SYDVKM. This CDR3 is built from 15 residues. The CDR3, as DNA: TGTGCCAGCAGTTTAACAGGTGTAGAAAATGAAAAACGGTTTTTT. Its protein product is CASSLTGVENEKRFF.

This clonotype has ten or more counts. The chain has TRBV24-1 and TRBJ2-1; 9 nucleotides match TRBD2. J was trimmed by 7 bases and V by 7 bases; bases with no gene match: 16. Germline V CDR1 and CDR2: KGHDR, SFDVKD. CDR3 size: 17 residues. CDR3 region: CATSRRTSGGSGNEQFF. The CDR3 DNA reads as TGTGCCACCAGCCGGAGGACGAGCGGGGGGTCCGGGAATGAGCAGTTCTTC.

This clonotype has just a few counts. The V and J genes are TRBV5-1 and TRBJ1-1; D unclear. The germline CDR1 and CDR2 sequences are SGHRS and YFSETQ. Trimming left V 1 base short and J 0 bases short, with 10 bases between. The CDR3 runs to 15 residues. CDR3 in DNA: TGCGCCAGCAGCTTGAGGGCCTCACTGAACACTGAAGCTTTCTTT. It yields the protein CASSLRASLNTEAFF.

This clonotype appeared many times. The rearrangement uses TRBV28 and TRBJ2-7; 7 nucleotides agree with TRBD1. Germline values: CDR1 MDHEN, CDR2 SYDVKM. V lost 8 bases, J lost 4 bases, and 5 bases stayed unmatched. The CDR3 runs 12 residues. This chain's CDR3 is CASAGTAYEQYF. In nucleotides, the CDR3 is TGTGCCAGCGCCGGGACAGCTTACGAGCAGTACTTC.

This clonotype was found many times. The genes are TRBV7-9 and TRBJ2-1, with 8 positions matching TRBD1. The length of the CDR3 is 16 residues. After removal of 2 bases from V and 9 bases from J, the junction contained 12 bases not matched to a gene. The germline CDR1 and CDR2 sequences are SEHNR and FQNEAQ (reference sequence). The CDR3 coding sequence is TGTGCCAGCAGCTTACCGTTAGGACAGGGTAGTACTGAGCAGTTCTTC. This codes for CASSLPLGQGSTEQFF.

This clonotype has only a few counts. CDR3 nucleotide sequence: TGTGCCAGCAGCGCCCAACACAATCAGCCCCAGCATTTT. Encoded protein: CASSAQHNQPQHF. The chain uses TRBV9 and TRBJ1-5; D unclear. CDR3 length equals 13 residues. Looked up from germline, CDR1 is SGDLS and CDR2 is YYNGEE. The ends were cut back, 3 bases at V and 3 bases at J, with 7 bases in the middle.

This clonotype occurred many times. The V and J genes are TRBV28 and TRBJ2-5; TRBD1 matches 12 bases. The CDR3 totals 19 residues. The junction had 16 bases not matched to a gene; V was cut back by 6 bases and J by 2 bases. From germline, CDR1 is MDHEN and CDR2 SYDVKM. As DNA, the CDR3 is TGTGCCAGCAGGGATAGGGCCGGGACAGGGGGCGCGGAGCAAGAGACCCAGTACTTC. As protein: CASRDRAGTGGAEQETQYF.

This clonotype came up a few times. The chain links TRBV5-4 to TRBJ2-6, with a tentative D call TRBD1 (6 bases). The CDR3 consists of 18 residues. V gave up 1 base and J gave up 1 base, with 15 bases separating them. Germline CDR1 and CDR2: SGHNT and YYREEE (reference sequence). CDR3 loop: CASSLLRGNWSGANVLTF. DNA of the CDR3: TGTGCCAGCAGCTTGCTGAGGGGGAATTGGTCTGGGGCCAACGTCCTGACTTTC.

The chain joins TRBV4-3 to TRBJ2-7, with D unresolved. CDR1 and CDR2 from the germline V gene are LGHNA and YSLEER. This CDR3 region has 15 residues. The V end lost 1 base, the J end lost 4 bases, and 14 bases lay between the germline ends. This chain's CDR3 is CASSQGAPTAYEQYF. The CDR3 coding sequence is TGCGCCAGCAGCCAAGGGGCACCGACGGCTTACGAGCAGTACTTC.

About this clonotype itself: A much larger clonotype is one base distant, so this may be a read error. The chain combines TRBV6-6 with TRBJ2-1; 10 bases fit TRBD1. The CDR3 contains 13 residues. Germline CDR1 and CDR2: MNHNY and SVGAGI (reference sequence). V was clipped by 10 bases and J by 9 bases; unmatched bases: 9. In DNA form, the CDR3 reads TGTGCCAACAGCCAGACAGGGGGCATTGAGCAGTTCTTC. Translation: CANSQTGGIEQFF.

This chain links TRBV5-1 with TRBJ2-5, with 7 bases that match TRBD1. Germline CDR1 and CDR2: SGHRS and YFSETQ. This CDR3 has 14 residues. J was trimmed by 3 bases and V by 3 bases; bases with no gene match: 5. The chain's CDR3 is CASSWNDREETQYF. The DNA of the CDR3 is TGCGCCAGCAGCTGGAATGACAGGGAAGAGACCCAGTACTTC. The complete variable domain, with remaining parts taken from reference TRBV5-1 and TRBJ2-5, reads KAGVTQTPRYLIKTRGQQVTLSCSPISGHRSVSWYQQTPGQGLQFLFEYFSETQRNKGNFPGRFSGRQFSNSRSEMNVSTLELGDSALYLCASSWNDREETQYFGPGTRLLVL.